A single sample gave rise to the 9 T cell receptor beta chains below, sequenced in a study of shared clonotypes between healthy human individuals. Here immunoSEQ multiplex PCR was the method, and the copy in TCRdb shows in-frame clones only, minus some. The table shows roughly 410,000 clones, with 96% occurring only once. Sequencing was carried out using memory CD8+ T cells sorted from blood. Stated subset: CD45RO+ cells pooled with CCR7-negative TemRA cells. The receptor set was obtained from a man aged 25-45 years in good health.

V is TRBV29-1 and J is TRBJ2-1; D unclear. V was shortened by 7 bases and J by 2 bases, with 9 bases between the two germline ends. In germline, CDR1 is SQVTM, CDR2 ANQGSEA. The CDR3 extends over 12 amino acids. This chain's CDR3 is CSADPAYNEQFF. CDR3 nucleotide sequence: TGCAGCGCGGACCCCGCCTACAATGAGCAGTTCTTC.

This chain connects TRBV29-1 to TRBJ2-7; 10 nucleotides line up with TRBD2. The length of the CDR3 is 13 residues. Germline V lookup: CDR1 SQVTM, CDR2 ANQGSEA. The junction had 5 bases not matched to a gene; V was cut back by 3 bases and J by 6 bases. The CDR3 nucleotides are TGCAGCGTTGAGGTCCTAGCGGGAGCCGAGCAGTACTTC. Residues: CSVEVLAGAEQYF.

The chain has TRBV2 and TRBJ1-4; 10 bases map to TRBD1. The CDR3 runs to 15 residues. CDR1 is SNHLY and CDR2 is FYNNEI in the germline V gene. With V trimmed by 4 bases and J by 7 bases, 6 bases remained unmatched. The CDR3 region has the DNA TGTGCCAGCAGTGGAGACAGGGGGCGGGTTGAAAAACTGTTTTTT. Its translation: CASSGDRGRVEKLFF.

V is TRBV6-5 and J is TRBJ2-1; 10 nucleotides agree with TRBD2. The germline CDR1 and CDR2 sequences are MNHEY and SVGAGI. This CDR3 comprises 13 residues. The J segment lost 10 bases and the V segment lost 4 bases, leaving 4 bases of the junction unmatched. The CDR3 bases are TGTGCCAGCAGTTGGACTAGCGGTACGGAGCAGTTCTTC. Its translation is CASSWTSGTEQFF.

This clone was seen just once. This chain links TRBV7-9 with TRBJ2-7; tentative D call: TRBD2 (6 bases). Trimming pared 2 bases from V and 6 bases from J, leaving 20 bases between. The CDR3 has 16 residues. In germline, CDR1 is SEHNR, CDR2 FQNEAQ (reference sequence). CDR3 region: CASSLRTGTQEGEQYF. In nucleotides, the CDR3 is TGTGCCAGCAGCTTAAGAACCGGGACTCAAGAGGGCGAGCAGTACTTC.

A remark on this clone: Other DNA sequences from this sample encode an identical CDR3 as well. The CDR3 coding sequence is TGTGCCAGCAGTTACTCGGCAGGGAGGTCCTACGAGCAGTACTTC. It translates to CASSYSAGRSYEQYF. V and J are TRBV6-5 and TRBJ2-7; perhaps TRBD2 as D (6 bases). This CDR3 is 15 amino acids long. The germline V gene has CDR1 MNHEY and CDR2 SVGAGI. V lost 0 bases, J lost 1 base, and 10 bases lay in between.

The chain employs TRBV11-2 and TRBJ1-4; D unclear. The CDR3 is 11 amino acids. Germline V gives CDR1 SGHAT, CDR2 FQNNGV. Deletions cut 0 bases from V and 11 bases from J, with 4 bases between. CDR3 in DNA: TGTGCCAGCAGCTTAGATGGGAAACTGTTTTTT. This translates into CASSLDGKLFF.

J is TRBJ2-2 and V is TRBV2; 10 nucleotides match TRBD2. Germline V gene lookup returns CDR1 SNHLY and CDR2 FYNNEI. This CDR3 is built from 17 residues. V dropped 4 bases and J dropped 4; count of bases not matched to a gene: 9. CDR3 region: CASSGGTSARITGELFF. The CDR3 DNA reads as TGTGCCAGCAGTGGTGGGACTAGCGCCCGGATCACCGGGGAGCTGTTTTTT.

This clone was picked up a small number of times. V gene TRBV9 combines with J gene TRBJ1-2; possible D gene TRBD1, 5 bases. CDR3 size: 13 residues. The V gene's germline CDR1 is SGDLS and CDR2 YYNGEE. The V end lost 0 bases, the J end lost 7 bases, and 10 bases lay between the germline ends. CDR3 loop: CASSVGGLAGYTF. CDR3 nucleotides: TGTGCCAGCAGCGTAGGGGGGTTAGCTGGCTACACCTTC.